A selection of T cell receptor beta chains follows, all from one sample in a study of identical twins. TCRdb reprocessed the 5' RACE reads with MiXCR, giving one entry per CDR3 protein. The data hold more than 600,000 distinct CDR3 sequences, with around a sixth observed a single time. These sequences were also reported in another study, on T cells expressing NK-cell markers.

Source material: PBMCs. Every receptor here comes from a woman aged 18 to 35 in good health. The CDR3 runs from the conserved cysteine through the conserved F or W. D genes are given only for firm matches. Clone size is shown for a subset of rows, as once, few, many or a class of expanded clone.

CDR3aa | CDR3nt | v_gene | abundance | d_gene | j_gene
CSVFSGIISGANVLTF | TGCAGCGTTTTTTCAGGTATTATCTCTGGGGCCAACGTCCTGACTTTC | TRBV29-1 | - | - | TRBJ2-6
CATSETDANTGELFF | TGTGCCACCAGTGAGACGGACGCGAACACCGGGGAGCTGTTTTTT | TRBV24-1 | few | - | TRBJ2-2
CASSRTGEHADTQYF | TGTGCCAGCAGCCGGACAGGGGAGCACGCAGATACGCAGTATTTT | TRBV12-3/TRBV12-4 | - | TRBD1 | TRBJ2-3
CATSLSASGRDTQYF | TGCGCCACCAGCCTTTCGGCTAGCGGGAGAGATACGCAGTATTTT | TRBV10-1 | - | TRBD2 | TRBJ2-3
CASSQEGQGIYEQYF | TGTGCCAGCAGCCAAGAGGGACAGGGTATATACGAGCAGTACTTC | TRBV4-2 | - | TRBD1 | TRBJ2-7
CASSLLRTSGSTDTQYF | TGTGCCAGCAGCTTACTACGGACTAGCGGGAGCACAGATACGCAGTATTTT | TRBV11-2 | few | TRBD2 | TRBJ2-3
CASSLNRGGQLNEQFF | TGTGCCAGCAGTCTCAACCGGGGGGGCCAGTTGAATGAGCAGTTCTTC | TRBV7-3 | many | TRBD2 | TRBJ2-1
CASSSNRVSYNSPLHF | TGTGCCAGCAGCTCTAACAGGGTCTCCTATAATTCACCCCTCCACTTT | TRBV7-9 | - | - | TRBJ1-6
CASSLRAVQGGQFF | TGTGCCAGCAGCCTCCGCGCAGTGCAGGGTGGGCAGTTCTTC | TRBV3-1 | - | - | TRBJ2-1
CASSFLTGGNEQFF | TGCGCCAGCAGCTTCCTGACAGGGGGCAATGAGCAGTTCTTC | TRBV5-1 | - | TRBD1 | TRBJ2-1
CASSQAPTETYEQYF | TGTGCCAGCAGCCAAGCTCCCACGGAGACCTACGAGCAGTACTTC | TRBV3-1 | many | - | TRBJ2-7
CAISGGENEQFF | TGTGCCATCAGTGGTGGGGAAAATGAGCAGTTCTTC | TRBV10-3 | - | - | TRBJ2-1
CASSLSSSRREQFF | TGTGCCAGCAGTCTATCCTCTAGCAGGAGAGAGCAGTTCTTC | TRBV12-3/TRBV12-4 | - | - | TRBJ2-1
CASGLGLDTDTQYF | TGTGCTAGTGGCCTAGGACTAGATACAGATACGCAGTATTTT | TRBV12-5 | many | TRBD2 | TRBJ2-3
CSARRLAETSTDTQYF | TGCAGTGCTAGAAGGCTAGCGGAGACTAGCACAGATACGCAGTATTTT | TRBV20-1 | - | TRBD2 | TRBJ2-3
CASRYVTDTQYF | TGTGCCAGCCGATACGTCACAGATACGCAGTATTTT | TRBV12-3/TRBV12-4 | - | - | TRBJ2-3
CASREQTGGNTEAFF | TGTGCCAGCAGGGAGCAGACAGGGGGCAACACTGAAGCTTTCTTT | TRBV7-9 | - | TRBD1 | TRBJ1-1
CARHRTSGYNEQFF | TGTGCCCGCCACCGGACTAGCGGATACAATGAGCAGTTCTTC | TRBV12-1 | - | - | TRBJ2-1
CATSRDAPGQETQYF | TGTGCCACCAGCAGAGATGCTCCAGGGCAAGAGACCCAGTACTTC | TRBV15 | - | - | TRBJ2-5
CASSLAGVGEQFF | TGTGCCAGCAGCTTAGCAGGGGTTGGTGAGCAGTTCTTC | TRBV7-9 | - | - | TRBJ2-1
CASSYLGQTGELFF | TGTGCCAGCAGTTACCTCGGACAGACAGGGGAGCTGTTTTTT | TRBV6-2/TRBV6-3 | many | - | TRBJ2-2
CASSDSRTQNQPQHF | TGTGCCAGCAGTGACTCGAGGACCCAAAATCAGCCCCAGCATTTT | TRBV6-4 | - | - | TRBJ1-5
CASSGGDSGANVLTF | TGTGCCAGCAGTGGCGGGGACTCTGGGGCCAACGTCCTGACTTTC | TRBV6-1 | few | - | TRBJ2-6
CASSPPFWGQAGELFF | TGTGCCAGCAGCCCCCCGTTTTGGGGGCAAGCCGGGGAGCTGTTTTTT | TRBV7-9 | few | - | TRBJ2-2
CSAERDYNEQFF | TGCAGCGCTGAGCGGGACTACAATGAGCAGTTCTTC | TRBV29-1 | - | TRBD2 | TRBJ2-1
CASSQVMDSAYEQYF | TGTGCCAGCAGCCAAGTGATGGACTCAGCCTACGAGCAGTACTTC | TRBV3-1 | - | - | TRBJ2-7
CASSKVILAGLNEQFF | TGTGCCAGCAGCAAAGTTATTCTAGCGGGTCTCAATGAGCAGTTCTTC | TRBV21-1 | - | - | TRBJ2-1
CSARDPSGRASDTQYF | TGCAGTGCTAGAGATCCGAGCGGGAGAGCCTCAGATACGCAGTATTTT | TRBV20-1 | - | TRBD2 | TRBJ2-3
CASRVTYRETQYF | TGTGCCAGCAGGGTGACCTACCGAGAGACCCAGTACTTC | TRBV2 | - | - | TRBJ2-5
CATAHGGLTDTQYF | TGTGCCACCGCGCACGGGGGCCTCACAGATACGCAGTATTTT | TRBV15 | - | - | TRBJ2-3
CASTSLTGTSYEQFF | TGTGCCAGCACCTCTTTAACCGGGACTAGCTATGAGCAGTTCTTC | TRBV11-3 | few | TRBD2 | TRBJ2-1
CASSYMGSPLHF | TGTGCCAGCAGTTACATGGGATCACCCCTCCACTTT | TRBV6-5 | few | - | TRBJ1-6
CASSASGGITGELFF | TGTGCCAGCAGTGCTAGCGGGGGAATCACCGGGGAGCTGTTTTTT | TRBV12-3/TRBV12-4 | many | TRBD2 | TRBJ2-2
CASSFGSRPYEQYF | TGTGCCAGCAGTTTCGGCAGCCGACCCTACGAGCAGTACTTC | TRBV12-3/TRBV12-4 | few | - | TRBJ2-7
CATSRDLAGEETQYF | TGTGCCACCAGCAGAGATTTAGCGGGAGAAGAGACCCAGTACTTC | TRBV15 | - | TRBD2 | TRBJ2-5
CASSYREQYF | TGTGCCAGCAGTTACCGGGAGCAGTACTTC | TRBV6-2/TRBV6-3 | - | - | TRBJ2-7
CASSSGRAAETQYF | TGTGCCAGCAGCTCCGGGAGGGCGGCAGAGACCCAGTACTTC | TRBV7-7 | - | TRBD2 | TRBJ2-5
CASSLERRELPYGYTF | TGTGCCAGCAGCTTGGAGCGGCGGGAGCTTCCATATGGCTACACCTTC | TRBV5-5 | few | - | TRBJ1-2
CASSFRTSATILYEQYF | TGTGCCAGCAGCTTCAGGACTAGCGCTACTATTCTCTACGAGCAGTACTTC | TRBV11-2 | - | TRBD2 | TRBJ2-7
CSALRGQMNTEAFF | TGCAGTGCCCTACGAGGCCAGATGAACACTGAAGCTTTCTTT | TRBV20-1 | - | - | TRBJ1-1
CSARQGFNSPLHF | TGCAGTGCCAGACAGGGGTTTAATTCACCCCTCCACTTT | TRBV20-1 | few | TRBD1 | TRBJ1-6
CSANGEVTGELFF | TGCAGTGCTAACGGGGAGGTAACCGGGGAGCTGTTTTTT | TRBV20-1 | - | - | TRBJ2-2